The rows below give T cell receptor beta chains drawn from one sample of a study of blood T cell repertoires in COVID-19. This table comes from immunoSEQ multiplex PCR, and its TCRdb copy is limited to in-frame clones, with some not included. The sample lists about 280,000 clones; approximately 85% were seen once. Input material: peripheral blood. These receptors came from a man in his late teens or twenties with active or convalescent COVID-19. CDR3s include the opening cysteine and the closing phenylalanine or tryptophan. The D gene is left open where the match is weak. Clone size is shown for a subset of rows, as once, few, many or a class of expanded clone.

V: TRBV11-2; D: .; size: few; J: TRBJ1-5; DNA: TGTGCCAGCAGCCGGGAGTGGAATCAGCCCCAGCATTTT; CDR3: CASSREWNQPQHF
V: TRBV5-6; D: .; size: .; J: TRBJ1-6; DNA: TGTGCCAGCAGCTTCCCAGATTCACCCCTCCACTTT; CDR3: CASSFPDSPLHF
V: TRBV11-2; D: .; size: .; J: TRBJ1-2; DNA: TGTGCCAGCAGCTTCGGGGGGCGGACTGGGTATGGCTACACCTTC; CDR3: CASSFGGRTGYGYTF
V: TRBV11-3; D: TRBD1; size: .; J: TRBJ2-2; DNA: TGTGCCAGCAGCCAACGAGCAACACAGGGGAAGGATTCCACCGGGGAGCTGTTTTTT; CDR3: CASSQRATQGKDSTGELFF
V: TRBV27; D: .; size: .; J: TRBJ2-1; DNA: TGTGCCAGCAGTTTAAGTAGCCTATACAATGAGCAGTTCTTC; CDR3: CASSLSSLYNEQFF
V: TRBV3-1/TRBV3-2; D: TRBD2; size: .; J: TRBJ2-7; DNA: TGTGCCAGCAGCCAAGATCATAGCGGGGGGTCCCCACCGGACTTC; CDR3: CASSQDHSGGSPPDF
V: TRBV3-1/TRBV3-2; D: TRBD2; size: .; J: TRBJ2-5; DNA: TGTGCCAGCAGCCAGGACTATAGCGGGGGGGCTTTGGGGACCCAGTACTTC; CDR3: CASSQDYSGGALGTQYF
V: TRBV6-4; D: .; size: few; J: TRBJ1-1; DNA: TGTGCCAGCAGTCGCGGGGTGAACACTGAAGCTTTCTTT; CDR3: CASSRGVNTEAFF
V: TRBV3-1/TRBV3-2; D: TRBD2; size: .; J: TRBJ2-2; DNA: TGTGCCAGCAGCCAAGATCCGACTAGCGGTGACTTCACCGGGGAGCTGTTTTTT; CDR3: CASSQDPTSGDFTGELFF
V: TRBV4-2; D: .; size: .; J: TRBJ2-2; DNA: TGTGCCAGCAGCCAAGGAGGTAGACTCCCGGAGCTGTTTTTT; CDR3: CASSQGGRLPELFF
V: TRBV5-1; D: .; size: .; J: TRBJ2-4; DNA: TGCGCCAGCAGGAGGACAGCCGAGCGGGGCATTCAGTACTTC; CDR3: CASRRTAERGIQYF
V: TRBV4-1; D: TRBD1; size: .; J: TRBJ1-2; DNA: TGCGCCAGCAGCCAAGATAGCAACAGGGGGTACTATGGCTACACCTTC; CDR3: CASSQDSNRGYYGYTF
V: TRBV3-1/TRBV3-2; D: .; size: once; J: TRBJ1-6; DNA: TGTGCCAGCACCCAAAGGGGTGAAGAGAATTCACCCCTCCACTTT; CDR3: CASTQRGEENSPLHF
V: TRBV19; D: TRBD1; size: .; J: TRBJ2-7; DNA: TGTGCCAGTAGTATATCCCAGGGGGTCGCTTACGAGCAGTACTTC; CDR3: CASSISQGVAYEQYF
V: TRBV4-2; D: .; size: .; J: TRBJ1-2; DNA: TGTGCCAGCAGCCAAGATCCTGTGACAGATCACTATGGCTACACCTTC; CDR3: CASSQDPVTDHYGYTF
V: TRBV19; D: .; size: .; J: TRBJ2-1; DNA: TGTGCCAGCGCCGGGAATCCTTACAATGAGCAGTTCTTC; CDR3: CASAGNPYNEQFF
V: TRBV19; D: .; size: .; J: TRBJ1-2; DNA: TGTGCCAGTAGTATCACCGGAGCCTATGGCTACACCTTC; CDR3: CASSITGAYGYTF
V: TRBV5-1; D: .; size: .; J: TRBJ2-7; DNA: TGCGCCAGCAGCTTGCCCTCAGAGGGGGCCTACGAGCAGTACTTC; CDR3: CASSLPSEGAYEQYF
V: TRBV5-1; D: TRBD2; size: once; J: TRBJ2-1; DNA: TGCGCCAGCACAAGAGTAGCGGGGTATACGGGGAATGAGCAGTTCTTC; CDR3: CASTRVAGYTGNEQFF
V: TRBV7-9; D: .; size: .; J: TRBJ2-1; DNA: TGTGCCAGCAGCTTATGGAGTCCTCCTGTCCATGAGCAGTTCTTC; CDR3: CASSLWSPPVHEQFF
V: TRBV29-1; D: TRBD1; size: once; J: TRBJ1-2; DNA: TGCAGCGTTGAAACGGGACAGGGAGGGCCAAATGGCTATGGCTACACCTTC; CDR3: CSVETGQGGPNGYGYTF
V: TRBV12-5; D: .; size: .; J: TRBJ2-2; DNA: TGTGCTAGTGGTTTGGTACTCAACCCCCAATTTGCCACCGGGGAGCTGTTTTTT; CDR3: CASGLVLNPQFATGELFF
V: TRBV2; D: .; size: .; J: TRBJ2-5; DNA: TGTGCCAGCAGTGTAGTAGAGGAGACCCAGTACTTC; CDR3: CASSVVEETQYF
V: TRBV14; D: .; size: few; J: TRBJ2-7; DNA: TGTGCCAGCAGCGAACCGGGGACTGGCACCTACGAGCAGTACTTC; CDR3: CASSEPGTGTYEQYF
V: TRBV6-6; D: .; size: few; J: TRBJ1-5; DNA: TGTGCCAGCAGTTACACAGGGCCCTATCAGCCCCAGCATTTT; CDR3: CASSYTGPYQPQHF